This T cell receptor beta chain was profiled in a study of blood T cell repertoires in COVID-19. Study-wide background: Samples of COVID-19 (acute and convalescent) were obtained from the United States, Italy and Spain.

Original methodology: Scientists estimated how many nucleated cells there were by amplifying reference gene primers. Assay: immunoSEQ multiplex PCR; the TCRdb copy retains only in-frame clones and omits some. Clone size and V and J calls were adopted from that table, with D and trimming inferred from the DNA. The sample lists about 380,000 clones; more than 75% were seen once. The study recruited people aged about 18 to 95 years across roughly 23 US areas. The germline V and J ends were trimmed by 5 bases and 2 bases, with 13 bases remaining between them. This CDR3 has 14 residues. Germline CDR1 SGHTA, CDR2 FQGTGA.

This receptor was obtained from a woman aged 18-29 years who had recovered from COVID-19. The sequenced sample consisted of PBMCs or T cells enriched from blood (not recorded which). The chain has TRBV7-3 and TRBJ2-7; tentative D call: TRBD1 (6 bases). CDR3 protein: CASSPMDSTYEQYF. The CDR3 DNA follows: TGTGCCAGCAGCCCCATGGACAGCACCTACGAGCAGTACTTC.